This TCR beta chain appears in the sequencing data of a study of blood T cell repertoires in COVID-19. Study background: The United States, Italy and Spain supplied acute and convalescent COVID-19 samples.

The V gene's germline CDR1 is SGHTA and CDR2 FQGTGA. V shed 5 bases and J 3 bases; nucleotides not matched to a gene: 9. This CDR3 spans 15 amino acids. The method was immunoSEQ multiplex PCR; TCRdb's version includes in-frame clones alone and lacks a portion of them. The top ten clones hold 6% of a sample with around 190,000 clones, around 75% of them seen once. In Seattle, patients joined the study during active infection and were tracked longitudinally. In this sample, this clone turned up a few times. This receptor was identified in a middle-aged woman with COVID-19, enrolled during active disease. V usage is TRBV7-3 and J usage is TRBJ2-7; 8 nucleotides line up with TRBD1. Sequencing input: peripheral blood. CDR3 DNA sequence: TGTGCCAGCAGCGAGGGGACAGGACGCATCTACGAGCAGTACTTC. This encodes CASSEGTGRIYEQYF.